These 8 T cell receptor beta chains originate from one sample sequenced in a study of metastatic and nonmetastatic thyroid tumors. Patients were all untreated before their thyroid surgery. TCRdb reanalyzed the PCR reads via MiXCR. The data contain tens of thousands of clones, 9.5% to 13% of them singletons. The sequenced sample was blood. The receptors originated from a male donor with papillary thyroid cancer or a benign thyroid nodule (not recorded which). Some clones in this sample may be carry-over from other donors' samples.

The chain uses TRBV6-5 and TRBJ1-1; 8 bases are shared with TRBD1. V dropped 1 base and J dropped 6; count of bases not matched to a gene: 10. Germline V gene data show CDR1 as MNHEY and CDR2 as SVGAGI. This CDR3 is 16 amino acids long. The CDR3 nucleotides read TGTGCCAGCAGTTACTGGCAGGGGGCTCAGGGTCCTGAAGCTTTCTTT. This sequence encodes CASSYWQGAQGPEAFF.

This clone has more than one count but fewer than ten. This may be a read error: a much more frequent sequence differs by one nucleotide. V usage is TRBV25-1 and J usage is TRBJ1-3; D not certain. Germline CDR1 MGHDK, CDR2 SYGVNS. The CDR3 runs to 19 residues. Trimming stripped 3 bases from V and 0 bases from J, with 21 bases between. The CDR3 DNA sequence: TGTGCCAGCAGTGACCACCTGGGGTCCGGGATCAACTCTGGAAACACCATATATTTT. Translated: CASSDHLGSGINSGNTIYF.

The sample holds many counts of this clone. V usage is TRBV7-9 and J usage is TRBJ2-5; TRBD2 is a possible D gene (6 bases). Germline V gene lookup returns CDR1 SEHNR and CDR2 FQNEAQ (reference sequence). This CDR3 is 13 amino acids long. Trimming removed 2 bases from V and 6 bases from J, with 10 bases in between. The CDR3 coding sequence is TGTGCCAGCAGCTTATCGGGGGAGAAGACCCAGTACTTC. Its protein product is CASSLSGEKTQYF. The full variable domain, rest sourced from reference TRBV7-9 and TRBJ2-5, is DTGVSQNPRHKITKRGQNVTFRCDPISEHNRLYWYRQTLGQGPEFLTYFQNEAQLEKSRLLSDRFSAERPKGSFSTLEIQRTEQGDSAMYLCASSLSGEKTQYFGPGTRLLVL.

This clone was found many times. The chain employs TRBV5-7 and TRBJ1-4, with 12 positions matching TRBD1. TRBV5-7 is labeled an ORF, and its function is uncertain. Germline trimming cut 4 bases from V and 8 bases from J; bases unmatched to any gene: 9. The CDR3 is 16 amino acids. The CDR3 region has the DNA TGTGCCAGCAGCCCACCGGGACAGGGGGCACGAGAAAAACTGTTTTTT. It specifies CASSPPGQGAREKLFF.

This clone was observed at least ten times. This may be a read error: a much more frequent sequence differs by one nucleotide. The chain recombines TRBV24-1 with TRBJ2-7, with TRBD1 identical over 7 bases. CDR1 is KGHDR, CDR2 SFDVKD, per germline. This CDR3 spans 14 amino acids. The CDR3 nucleotides are TGTGCCACCAGAGGAACAGGGGACACCTACGGGCAGTACTTC. It yields the protein CATRGTGDTYGQYF.

This clone was recorded many times. The V call is TRBV6-2 or TRBV6-3, the J call TRBJ1-1, with unresolved D. Between the trimmed V and J ends, which lost 6 bases and 3 bases, there was a span of 8 bases. The germline gives CDR1 MNHEY, CDR2 SVGEGT. There are 12 residues in the CDR3. CDR3 sequence: CASSDEDTEAFF. The DNA for the CDR3 is TGTGCCAGCAGCGATGAGGACACTGAAGCTTTCTTT.

This clone was detected many times. The V gene is TRBV25-1, the J gene TRBJ2-2; D not resolved. CDR1 and CDR2 (germline): MGHDK, SYGVNS. Trimming removed 6 bases at V and 6 bases at J, with 5 bases between. There are 11 residues in the CDR3. The CDR3 sequence is CASRRSGELFF. CDR3 DNA sequence: TGTGCCAGCAGGAGGTCCGGGGAGCTGTTTTTT.

This clone came up many times. A much larger clone differs by one base, so this may be a read error. The conserved closing phenylalanine or tryptophan is absent in this CDR3, likely reflecting a read error. This chain joins TRBV10-3 and TRBJ2-7; 8 positions match TRBD2. This CDR3 is built from 14 residues. Germline V gives CDR1 ENHRY, CDR2 SYGVKD. The ends lost 5 bases at V and 6 bases at J; junction bases unmatched: 9. The CDR3 sequence is CAISRGTRGSEQYS. As DNA, the CDR3 is TGTGCCATCAGTAGAGGGACTAGAGGGAGCGAGCAGTACTCC.